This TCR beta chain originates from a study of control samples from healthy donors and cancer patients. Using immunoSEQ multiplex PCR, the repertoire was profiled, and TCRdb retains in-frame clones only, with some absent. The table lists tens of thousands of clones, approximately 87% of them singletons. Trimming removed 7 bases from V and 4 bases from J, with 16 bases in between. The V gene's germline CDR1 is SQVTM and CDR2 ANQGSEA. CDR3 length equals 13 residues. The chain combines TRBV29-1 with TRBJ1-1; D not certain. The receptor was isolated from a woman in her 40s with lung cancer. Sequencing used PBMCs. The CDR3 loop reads CSAHPEGRTEAFF. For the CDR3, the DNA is TGCAGCGCCCATCCTGAGGGTCGCACTGAAGCTTTCTTT. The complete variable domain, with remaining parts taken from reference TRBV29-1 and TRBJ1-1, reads SAVISQKPSRDICQRGTSLTIQCQVDSQVTMMFWYRQQPGQSLTLIATANQGSEATYESGFVIDKFPISRPNLTFSTLTVSNMSPEDSSIYLCSAHPEGRTEAFFGQGTRLTVV.